This is a list of T cell receptor beta chains from one sample in a study of early T cells in non-severe SARS-CoV-2 infection. TCRdb redid the calling of the 5' RACE reads with MiXCR, one entry per CDR3 protein. The sample has approximately 58,000 distinct CDR3 sequences, 6.2% seen once. The sample was whole blood. The receptor set was obtained from an adult who was a healthcare worker with PCR-confirmed SARS-CoV-2 infection or an uninfected control (not recorded which). Each CDR3 is given with its conserved first and last residue. Each record gives: V gene, J gene, D gene, clone size, CDR3 DNA, CDR3 protein. D genes are given only for firm matches. Clone size appears in some rows only: once, few, many, or a class for an expanded clone.

TRBV12-3/TRBV12-4	TRBJ1-1	.	many	TGTGCCAGCAGTTTATTTTCCACTGAAGCTTTCTTT	CASSLFSTEAFF
TRBV12-3/TRBV12-4	TRBJ1-2	.	few	TGTGCCAGCAGTCAGGAACCAAACTATGGCTACACCTTC	CASSQEPNYGYTF
TRBV19	TRBJ2-3	.	.	TGTGCCAGTAGTATGGAGGGTAGGGGCACAGATACGCAGTATTTT	CASSMEGRGTDTQYF
TRBV7-2	TRBJ1-3	.	many	TGTGCCAGCAGCTTAGACTTTAACTCTGGAAACACCATATATTTT	CASSLDFNSGNTIYF
TRBV5-1	TRBJ2-7	.	.	TGCGCCAGCAGCTTGGTGGCCGGGTCCTACAGCTCCTACGAGCAGTACTTC	CASSLVAGSYSSYEQYF
TRBV6-1	TRBJ2-7	.	many	TGTGCCAGCAGTGAAGACAGGATTCTCGAGCAGTACTTC	CASSEDRILEQYF
TRBV20-1	TRBJ1-5	.	many	TGCAGTGCTAGAGGGACAATTTATCAGCCCCAGCATTTT	CSARGTIYQPQHF
TRBV19	TRBJ2-1	.	few	TGTGCCAGTAGTATAGATCAGGGCCCCTATAGGCCCAATGAGCAGTTCTTC	CASSIDQGPYRPNEQFF
TRBV5-1	TRBJ2-2	.	many	TGCGCCAGCAGCTTGGCCTTTGCCGGGACCGGGGAGCTGTTTTTT	CASSLAFAGTGELFF
TRBV7-3	TRBJ2-3	TRBD2	few	TGTGCCAGCAGCTTACGGGGGGGCTCAGATACGCAGTATTTT	CASSLRGGSDTQYF
TRBV29-1	TRBJ1-4	TRBD1	few	TGCAGCGTTCGCCGGGACAGTAATGAAAAACTGTTTTTT	CSVRRDSNEKLFF
TRBV4-3	TRBJ1-2	.	few	TGCGCCAGCAGCCAAGACTTACTAGATGGCTACACCTTC	CASSQDLLDGYTF
TRBV3-1	TRBJ2-4	TRBD1	.	TGTGCCAGCAGCGCCTCAGGACAGGGGGTCTCTGGAAACATTCAGTACTTC	CASSASGQGVSGNIQYF
TRBV7-2	TRBJ1-4	TRBD1	many	TGTGCCAGCAGCCCCGACAGGGGGCGGGGTGAAAAACTGTTTTTT	CASSPDRGRGEKLFF
TRBV27	TRBJ2-6	TRBD1	few	TGTGCCAGCAGTGCCTGGACAGGGGACGCTGGGGCCAACGTCCTGACTTTC	CASSAWTGDAGANVLTF
TRBV7-2	TRBJ2-7	.	few	TGTGCCAGCAGCCGGGGGGCCAGGGAGACCTACGAGCAGTACTTC	CASSRGARETYEQYF
TRBV5-1	TRBJ2-1	.	few	TGCGCCAGCAGCTTGTCGGGGTACGCCGTGGATGAGCAGTTCTTC	CASSLSGYAVDEQFF
TRBV7-8	TRBJ1-6	.	few	TGTGCCAGCAGCGCCCCGGGATCCTATAATTCACCCCTCCACTTT	CASSAPGSYNSPLHF
TRBV11-3	TRBJ2-3	TRBD1	.	TGTGCCAGCAGCGTCCGGGACAGGGTAGCCTCAGATACGCAGTATTTT	CASSVRDRVASDTQYF
TRBV5-1	TRBJ1-4	.	.	TGCGCCAGCAGCTGGGCAGGAGATGAAAAACTGTTTTTT	CASSWAGDEKLFF
TRBV4-3	TRBJ1-4	TRBD1	.	TGCGCCAGCAGCCAAGATGGGACAGTCGGATATGAAAAACTGTTTTTT	CASSQDGTVGYEKLFF
TRBV5-1	TRBJ1-5	.	.	TGCGCCAGCAGCTTGGGAACCGATAGCAATCAGCCCCAGCATTTT	CASSLGTDSNQPQHF
TRBV20-1	TRBJ2-3	TRBD2	.	TGCAGTGCCGAGCCAACTAGCGGGTTCACAGATACGCAGTATTTT	CSAEPTSGFTDTQYF
TRBV29-1	TRBJ2-1	.	many	TGCAGCGTTGAACCAAGGGGTGAGCAGTTCTTC	CSVEPRGEQFF
TRBV6-5	TRBJ2-7	.	many	TGTGCCAGTTTGAGCCGGGTGACCTACGAGCAGTACTTC	CASLSRVTYEQYF
TRBV2	TRBJ2-3	.	few	TGTGCCAGCAGTGAAAACCGTGCGGGGCTGACTAGCACAGATACGCAGTATTTT	CASSENRAGLTSTDTQYF
TRBV5-6	TRBJ1-6	TRBD1	many	TGTGCCAGCAGCGGTGGGACAGAGAGCCCCGACTCCTATAATTCACCCCTCCACTTT	CASSGGTESPDSYNSPLHF
TRBV7-9	TRBJ1-2	.	many	TGTGCCAGCACCGCGACAGACCACTATGGCTACACCTTC	CASTATDHYGYTF
TRBV29-1	TRBJ2-2	TRBD1	few	TGCAGCGTTGGGGGACAGGGAGCCGGGGAGCTGTTTTTT	CSVGGQGAGELFF
TRBV6-2/TRBV6-3	TRBJ2-1	TRBD1	.	TGTGCCAGCAGCCGGGACAGGGGGATCTACAATGAGCAGTTCTTC	CASSRDRGIYNEQFF
TRBV6-5	TRBJ2-1	.	few	TGTGCCAGCAGTGGGCCGAATGAGCAGTTCTTC	CASSGPNEQFF
TRBV18	TRBJ1-2	.	many	TGTGCCAGCTCACCAATCGAGGACTATGGCTACACCTTC	CASSPIEDYGYTF
TRBV29-1	TRBJ1-2	TRBD1	many	TGCAGCGTCAGGACAGGGGAGAATGGCTACACCTTC	CSVRTGENGYTF
TRBV19	TRBJ1-5	.	many	TGTGCCAGTAAGAGGCAGGGTGGTGATAGCAATCAGCCCCAGCATTTT	CASKRQGGDSNQPQHF
TRBV27	TRBJ1-1	.	few	TGTGCCAGCAGTTCCCTGAAGCTTGGCACGAACACTGAAGCTTTCTTT	CASSSLKLGTNTEAFF
TRBV20-1	TRBJ1-1	.	many	TGCAGTGCAGCCCCCGGGTTGGCCCTCGCTGAAGCTTTCTTT	CSAAPGLALAEAFF
TRBV28	TRBJ1-2	.	.	TGTGCCAGCAGCCCGGACTCCTTATACTATGGCTACACCTTC	CASSPDSLYYGYTF
TRBV5-6	TRBJ2-7	.	few	TGTGCCAGCAGCCAGATATCACAGGGATACGAGCAGTACTTC	CASSQISQGYEQYF
TRBV7-9	TRBJ1-4	TRBD1	many	TGTGCCAGCAGCTTAAAGGCGGGACAGGGGAATGAAAAACTGTTTTTT	CASSLKAGQGNEKLFF
TRBV2	TRBJ2-1	.	many	TGTGCCAGCAGTCCCCAGGGGTTGGATGAGCAGTTCTTC	CASSPQGLDEQFF
TRBV10-1	TRBJ2-7	.	many	TGCGCCAGCAGTGAGTCGATTGGGGACGAGCAGTACTTC	CASSESIGDEQYF
TRBV4-3	TRBJ2-1	TRBD2	few	TGCGCCAGCAGCAGGGGAGCGGGGGAGACAAAGTCCTACAATGAGCAGTTCTTC	CASSRGAGETKSYNEQFF